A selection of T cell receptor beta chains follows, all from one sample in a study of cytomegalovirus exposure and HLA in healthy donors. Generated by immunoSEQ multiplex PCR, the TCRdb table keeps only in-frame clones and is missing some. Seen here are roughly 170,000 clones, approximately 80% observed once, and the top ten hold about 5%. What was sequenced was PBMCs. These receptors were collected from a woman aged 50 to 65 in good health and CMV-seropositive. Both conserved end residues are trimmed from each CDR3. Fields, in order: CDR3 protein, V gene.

cdr3_aa: ASSVSGAGGPSGNTIY
v_call: TRBV9

cdr3_aa: ASRSGGGYNEQF
v_call: TRBV6-6

cdr3_aa: ASRGGYEQY
v_call: TRBV6-6

cdr3_aa: ASSLYGGTDTEAF
v_call: TRBV27

cdr3_aa: ASSRDRERNQPQH
v_call: TRBV19

cdr3_aa: ASSLDWQGLSEQY
v_call: TRBV7-2

cdr3_aa: AISDDSSNYGYT
v_call: TRBV10-3

cdr3_aa: ASSLAREGTDTQY
v_call: TRBV5-1

cdr3_aa: AWSVGVSGGRGDTQY
v_call: TRBV30

cdr3_aa: AWSALAGVLSYEQY
v_call: TRBV30

cdr3_aa: ASSFWGGTDTQY
v_call: TRBV11-2